The rows below give T cell receptor beta chains drawn from one sample of a study of cytomegalovirus exposure and HLA in healthy donors. The protocol was immunoSEQ multiplex PCR, while the TCRdb copy is restricted to in-frame clones and leaves out a portion. Of 180,000 or so clones in the sample, 84% were seen once. Sequenced sample: PBMCs. Receptor source: a woman younger than 45 in good health and CMV-seropositive. CDR3s include the opening cysteine and the closing phenylalanine or tryptophan. D genes are given only for firm matches. Clone size, where shown, is once, few, many, or a class for clones that have expanded.

NA | TRBD1 | TRBJ1-5 | TRBV4-1 | CASSQDRGSGQPQHF | TGCGCCAGCAGCCAAGACAGGGGGTCTGGACAGCCCCAGCATTTT
NA | NA | TRBJ1-4 | TRBV6-1 | CATRQLNGEKLFF | TGTGCCACTAGACAGCTGAATGGTGAAAAACTGTTTTTT
NA | NA | TRBJ1-2 | TRBV5-6 | CASSLAGVGRSYTF | TGTGCCAGCAGCTTGGCAGGGGTAGGTAGGAGCTACACCTTC
once | TRBD2 | TRBJ2-3 | TRBV13 | CASSLSGRTDTQYF | TGTGCCAGCAGCTTAAGCGGGAGGACAGATACGCAGTATTTT
NA | NA | TRBJ1-5 | TRBV29-1 | CSARQPNQPQHF | TGCAGCGCTCGACAGCCCAATCAGCCCCAGCATTTT
NA | NA | TRBJ2-1 | TRBV5-1 | CASSQGSVYNEQFF | TGCGCCAGCAGTCAGGGGTCCGTCTACAATGAGCAGTTCTTC
NA | NA | TRBJ1-5 | TRBV30 | CAWSVPTAGGNQPQHF | TGTGCCTGGAGTGTACCCACAGCCGGGGGCAATCAGCCCCAGCATTTT
NA | NA | TRBJ2-3 | TRBV4-2 | CASSPLGSTDTQYF | TGTGCCAGCAGCCCCCTGGGGAGTACAGATACGCAGTATTTT
NA | NA | TRBJ2-7 | TRBV2 | CASSVAAAYEQYF | TGTGCCAGCAGTGTTGCCGCAGCCTACGAGCAGTACTTC
NA | TRBD1 | TRBJ1-5 | TRBV27 | CASSLEGARNQPQHF | TGTGCCAGCAGTTTAGAGGGGGCGAGGAATCAGCCCCAGCATTTT
NA | NA | TRBJ2-7 | TRBV27 | CASSLASDSYEQYF | TGTGCCAGCAGTTTAGCTAGCGACTCCTACGAGCAGTACTTC
NA | TRBD2 | TRBJ2-7 | TRBV28 | CASSFRLAGAHRGYF | TGTGCCAGCAGTTTTCGCTTGGCGGGAGCCCACCGGGGGTACTTC
NA | TRBD2 | TRBJ2-7 | TRBV28 | CASSSVEGLRYEQYF | TGTGCCAGCAGTTCAGTCGAGGGACTACGCTACGAGCAGTACTTC
NA | TRBD1 | TRBJ1-1 | TRBV29-1 | CSVSGTVATSNIGTGIQAFF | TGCAGCGTTTCCGGCACGGTCGCCACATCTAATATCGGGACAGGTATACAAGCTTTCTTT
NA | TRBD2 | TRBJ2-5 | TRBV6-5 | CASSYTGLAGVETQYF | TGTGCCAGCAGTTACACCGGACTAGCGGGAGTTGAGACCCAGTACTTC
NA | NA | TRBJ2-7 | TRBV11-2 | CASSPQDF | TGTGCCAGCAGTCCTCAGGACTTC
NA | TRBD2 | TRBJ2-1 | TRBV28 | CASSFLAGGPNEQFF | TGTGCCAGCAGTTTTTTGGCGGGAGGGCCCAATGAGCAGTTCTTC
NA | TRBD2 | TRBJ2-5 | TRBV29-1 | CSARASGRQTQYF | TGCAGCGCCCGGGCTAGCGGGAGGCAGACCCAGTACTTC
NA | TRBD1 | TRBJ2-7 | TRBV28 | CASSLLGTGEYEQYF | TGTGCCAGCAGTTTATTGGGGACAGGGGAATACGAGCAGTACTTC
NA | NA | TRBJ2-1 | TRBV28 | CASSFYKFGSYNEQFF | TGTGCCAGCAGTTTTTATAAGTTCGGCTCCTACAATGAGCAGTTCTTC
NA | TRBD2 | TRBJ2-5 | TRBV27 | CASSETSGAQETQYF | TGTGCCAGCAGTGAGACTAGCGGGGCCCAAGAGACCCAGTACTTC
NA | NA | TRBJ2-1 | TRBV21-1 | CAEKGTSGMGLNEQFF | TGTGCCGAGAAGGGGACTAGCGGGATGGGCCTCAATGAGCAGTTCTTC
NA | NA | TRBJ1-2 | TRBV30 | CAWTAIPEGGYTF | TGTGCCTGGACCGCGATTCCGGAGGGTGGCTACACCTTC
NA | NA | TRBJ2-7 | TRBV9 | CASSISGRTYEQYF | TGTGCCAGCAGCATTAGCGGTCGTACCTACGAGCAGTACTTC
NA | NA | TRBJ1-5 | TRBV5-4 | CASSFVTVTNQPQHF | TGTGCCAGCAGCTTCGTGACAGTGACCAATCAGCCCCAGCATTTT
NA | NA | TRBJ1-4 | TRBV6-1 | CASSEVSRPQSNEKLFF | TGTGCCAGCAGTGAAGTGTCACGCCCCCAGTCTAATGAAAAACTGTTTTTT
few | TRBD2 | TRBJ2-7 | TRBV25-1 | CASSGRPRYEQYF | TGTGCCAGCAGCGGGAGGCCCCGCTACGAGCAGTACTTC
NA | NA | TRBJ2-7 | TRBV2 | CASSVDSREDEQYF | TGTGCCAGCAGTGTGGACAGTCGGGAAGACGAGCAGTACTTC
NA | TRBD1 | TRBJ2-1 | TRBV6-6 | CASSYSTGVNEQFF | TGTGCCAGCAGTTACTCGACAGGGGTCAATGAGCAGTTCTTC
NA | NA | TRBJ2-7 | TRBV27 | CASSFVGARGTYEQYF | TGTGCCAGCAGTTTCGTCGGGGCGAGGGGGACCTACGAGCAGTACTTC
once | NA | TRBJ2-2 | TRBV15 | CATQGLANTGELFF | TGTGCCACACAGGGATTGGCGAACACCGGGGAGCTGTTTTTT
NA | TRBD1 | TRBJ1-5 | TRBV30 | CAWSIRQGISGNQPQHF | TGTGCCTGGAGTATAAGACAGGGAATAAGTGGCAATCAGCCCCAGCATTTT
once | TRBD1 | TRBJ1-1 | TRBV13 | CASSGTGVLAAEAFF | TGTGCCAGCAGCGGAACAGGGGTTTTAGCTGCTGAAGCTTTCTTT
NA | NA | TRBJ1-1 | TRBV19 | CASVGGPYEAFF | TGTGCCAGTGTCGGGGGGCCATATGAAGCTTTCTTT
many | NA | TRBJ2-1 | TRBV7-8 | CATREEGEQFF | TGTGCCACCAGGGAGGAGGGGGAGCAGTTCTTC
NA | TRBD1 | TRBJ2-1 | TRBV7-2 | CASSLTGGPYNEQFF | TGTGCCAGCAGCCTAACAGGGGGTCCCTACAATGAGCAGTTCTTC
few | NA | TRBJ1-2 | TRBV2 | CASAGGYTF | TGTGCCTCCGCGGGTGGCTACACCTTC
few | NA | TRBJ2-7 | TRBV29-1 | CSVVRDGYEQYF | TGCAGCGTTGTCCGCGACGGGTACGAGCAGTACTTC
NA | NA | TRBJ1-2 | TRBV29-1 | CSVEALTGQSGYGYTF | TGCAGCGTTGAAGCCCTGACTGGTCAGAGTGGGTATGGCTACACCTTC
few | NA | TRBJ1-5 | TRBV11-2 | CASSPGGGMPQHF | TGTGCCAGCAGCCCGGGAGGGGGAATGCCCCAGCATTTT
NA | NA | TRBJ2-5 | TRBV2 | CASSESPTGNQETQYF | TGTGCCAGCAGTGAGTCTCCTACAGGGAACCAAGAGACCCAGTACTTC
few | TRBD2 | TRBJ2-7 | TRBV10-3 | CAISVTPGLAGDEQYF | TGTGCCATCAGTGTAACCCCGGGACTAGCGGGAGACGAGCAGTACTTC
NA | TRBD1 | TRBJ2-1 | TRBV6-1 | CASIPGQGYEQFF | TGTGCCAGCATCCCGGGACAGGGATATGAGCAGTTCTTC
NA | NA | TRBJ1-2 | TRBV5-8 | CASSLPGYGYTF | TGTGCCAGCAGCCTGCCGGGCTATGGCTACACCTTC
NA | NA | TRBJ2-1 | TRBV9 | CASSVDAGTYNEQFF | TGTGCCAGCAGCGTAGACGCGGGGACCTACAATGAGCAGTTCTTC
NA | NA | TRBJ2-5 | TRBV18 | CASSLRDNQETQYF | TGTGCCAGCTCACTAAGGGACAACCAAGAGACCCAGTACTTC
NA | NA | TRBJ1-5 | TRBV6-5 | CASSPAGGMGQPQHF | TGTGCCAGCAGTCCCGCCGGGGGGATGGGTCAGCCCCAGCATTTT
NA | TRBD1 | TRBJ2-1 | TRBV7-9 | CASSPGTGNEQFF | TGTGCCAGCAGCCCAGGGACAGGGAATGAGCAGTTCTTC
NA | NA | TRBJ1-1 | TRBV9 | CASSGPSVRTMNTEAFF | TGTGCCAGCAGCGGACCCAGCGTAAGAACTATGAACACTGAAGCTTTCTTT
NA | NA | TRBJ1-2 | TRBV28 | CASRMANYGYTF | TGTGCCAGCAGGATGGCAAACTATGGCTACACCTTC